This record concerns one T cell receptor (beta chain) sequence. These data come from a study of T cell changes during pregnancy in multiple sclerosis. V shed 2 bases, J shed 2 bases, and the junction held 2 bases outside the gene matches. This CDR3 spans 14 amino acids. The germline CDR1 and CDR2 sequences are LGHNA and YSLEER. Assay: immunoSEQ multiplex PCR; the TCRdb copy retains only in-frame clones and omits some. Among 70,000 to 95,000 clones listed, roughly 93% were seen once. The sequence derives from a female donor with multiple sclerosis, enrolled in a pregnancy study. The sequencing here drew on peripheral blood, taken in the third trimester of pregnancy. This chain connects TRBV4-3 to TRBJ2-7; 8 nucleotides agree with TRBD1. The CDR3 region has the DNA TGCGCCAGCAGCCAACGGACAGGGCCCTACGAGCAGTACTTC. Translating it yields CASSQRTGPYEQYF.